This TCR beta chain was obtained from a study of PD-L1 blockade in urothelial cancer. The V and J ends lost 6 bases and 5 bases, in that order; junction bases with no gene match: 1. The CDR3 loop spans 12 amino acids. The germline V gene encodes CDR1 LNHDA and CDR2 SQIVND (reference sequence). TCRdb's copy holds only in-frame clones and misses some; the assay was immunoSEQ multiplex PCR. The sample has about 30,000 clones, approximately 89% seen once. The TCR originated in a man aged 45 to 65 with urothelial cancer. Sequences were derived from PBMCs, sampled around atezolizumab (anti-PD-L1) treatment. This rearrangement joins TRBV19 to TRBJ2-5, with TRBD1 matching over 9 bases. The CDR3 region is CASRTGGETQYF. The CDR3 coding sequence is TGTGCCAGTAGGACAGGGGGTGAGACCCAGTACTTC.